Listed below are T cell receptor beta chains from one sample, sequenced in a study of blood T cells in healthy people across ages. Via MiXCR, TCRdb re-called the 5' RACE reads, giving one row per CDR3 protein. The sample consists of 650,000 to 950,000 distinct CDR3 sequences, more than 40% of them appearing once. Sequences were obtained from blood. Receptor source: a man aged 55 to 69 in good health. Both conserved end residues are part of each CDR3. Fields, in order: J gene, clone size, D gene, V gene, CDR3 protein, CDR3 DNA. The D gene is left open where the match is weak. Where a row states a size, it is once, few, many or the class of an expanded clone; other rows omit it.

j_gene: TRBJ2-1; abundance: few; d_gene: TRBD2; v_gene: TRBV28; CDR3aa: CASSLIAGLNEQFF; CDR3nt: TGTGCCAGCAGTTTAATAGCGGGGTTAAATGAGCAGTTCTTC
j_gene: TRBJ1-5; abundance: .; d_gene: .; v_gene: TRBV10-3; CDR3aa: CAISDGVDQPQHF; CDR3nt: TGTGCCATCAGTGATGGCGTCGATCAGCCCCAGCATTTT
j_gene: TRBJ2-7; abundance: .; d_gene: .; v_gene: TRBV2; CDR3aa: CASSETQDKYEQYF; CDR3nt: TGTGCCAGCAGTGAAACCCAGGACAAATACGAGCAGTACTTC
j_gene: TRBJ2-5; abundance: .; d_gene: TRBD1; v_gene: TRBV12-3/TRBV12-4; CDR3aa: CASRPETGVKETQYF; CDR3nt: TGTGCCAGCAGGCCCGAGACAGGGGTGAAAGAGACCCAGTACTTC
j_gene: TRBJ2-3; abundance: few; d_gene: .; v_gene: TRBV12-3/TRBV12-4; CDR3aa: CASSLHSPDTQYF; CDR3nt: TGTGCCAGCAGTTTACACTCCCCAGATACGCAGTATTTT
j_gene: TRBJ1-2; abundance: .; d_gene: .; v_gene: TRBV12-3/TRBV12-4; CDR3aa: CASSLRESRVNYGYTF; CDR3nt: TGTGCCAGCAGTTTAAGGGAGTCAAGGGTAAACTATGGCTACACCTTC
j_gene: TRBJ2-5; abundance: few; d_gene: .; v_gene: TRBV15; CDR3aa: CATSRRDGGETQYF; CDR3nt: TGTGCCACCAGCAGAAGGGACGGAGGAGAGACCCAGTACTTC
j_gene: TRBJ1-1; abundance: .; d_gene: TRBD1; v_gene: TRBV27; CDR3aa: CASSVTGVLTEAFF; CDR3nt: TGTGCCAGCAGCGTGACAGGGGTATTAACTGAAGCTTTCTTT
j_gene: TRBJ1-1; abundance: .; d_gene: .; v_gene: TRBV20-1; CDR3aa: CSASLENTEAFF; CDR3nt: TGCAGTGCTAGTCTCGAGAACACTGAAGCTTTCTTT
j_gene: TRBJ2-7; abundance: .; d_gene: .; v_gene: TRBV12-3/TRBV12-4; CDR3aa: CASSLAWGYEQYF; CDR3nt: TGTGCCAGCAGTTTAGCGTGGGGATACGAGCAGTACTTC
j_gene: TRBJ1-2; abundance: few; d_gene: .; v_gene: TRBV4-1; CDR3aa: CASSQGGGIYGYTF; CDR3nt: TGCGCCAGCAGCCAAGGGGGGGGTATCTATGGCTACACCTTC
j_gene: TRBJ2-3; abundance: few; d_gene: TRBD1; v_gene: TRBV4-1; CDR3aa: CASSQVKGASTDTQYF; CDR3nt: TGCGCCAGCAGCCAAGTTAAGGGGGCTAGCACAGATACGCAGTATTTT
j_gene: TRBJ1-2; abundance: .; d_gene: TRBD1; v_gene: TRBV5-6; CDR3aa: CASSNRHRGRRGYTF; CDR3nt: TGTGCCAGCAGCAACCGACACAGGGGGCGCAGAGGCTACACCTTC
j_gene: TRBJ2-7; abundance: .; d_gene: TRBD1; v_gene: TRBV5-8; CDR3aa: CASSRTGDTYEQYF; CDR3nt: TGTGCCAGCAGCCGGACAGGCGATACCTACGAGCAGTACTTC
j_gene: TRBJ1-5; abundance: .; d_gene: .; v_gene: TRBV29-1; CDR3aa: CSVAGGRNQPQHF; CDR3nt: TGCAGCGTTGCAGGTGGGCGCAATCAGCCCCAGCATTTT
j_gene: TRBJ1-2; abundance: .; d_gene: .; v_gene: TRBV20-1; CDR3aa: CSARVTGRTDGYTF; CDR3nt: TGCAGTGCTAGAGTAACAGGCAGGACCGATGGCTACACCTTC
j_gene: TRBJ2-7; abundance: .; d_gene: TRBD1; v_gene: TRBV6-1; CDR3aa: CASSESAQGAGEQYF; CDR3nt: TGTGCCAGCAGTGAATCGGCGCAGGGGGCAGGGGAGCAGTACTTC
j_gene: TRBJ2-7; abundance: few; d_gene: .; v_gene: TRBV14; CDR3aa: CASSSDRTRYEQYF; CDR3nt: TGTGCCAGCAGCTCCGACCGGACACGCTACGAGCAGTACTTC
j_gene: TRBJ2-7; abundance: .; d_gene: .; v_gene: TRBV4-1; CDR3aa: CASSHDPPPGRYEQYF; CDR3nt: TGCGCCAGCAGCCATGATCCTCCCCCAGGCCGCTACGAGCAGTACTTC
j_gene: TRBJ2-7; abundance: .; d_gene: .; v_gene: TRBV18; CDR3aa: CASSGTQGSGNEQYF; CDR3nt: TGTGCCAGCTCGGGTACTCAGGGTTCGGGCAATGAGCAGTACTTC
j_gene: TRBJ1-2; abundance: .; d_gene: TRBD1; v_gene: TRBV29-1; CDR3aa: CSAQGAVYGYTF; CDR3nt: TGCAGCGCCCAGGGGGCGGTTTATGGCTACACCTTC
j_gene: TRBJ2-3; abundance: .; d_gene: TRBD2; v_gene: TRBV13; CDR3aa: CASSTGGGAEVPDTQYF; CDR3nt: TGTGCCAGCAGCACCGGGGGGGGCGCGGAAGTACCAGACACGCAGTATTTT
j_gene: TRBJ2-7; abundance: .; d_gene: .; v_gene: TRBV7-8; CDR3aa: CASSLGRTSYEQYF; CDR3nt: TGTGCCAGCAGCTTAGGACGGACATCTTACGAGCAGTACTTC
j_gene: TRBJ2-5; abundance: few; d_gene: .; v_gene: TRBV2; CDR3aa: CASSELGRQETQYF; CDR3nt: TGTGCCAGCAGTGAGCTAGGTCGCCAAGAGACCCAGTACTTC
j_gene: TRBJ2-5; abundance: .; d_gene: .; v_gene: TRBV7-2; CDR3aa: CASSSYQNEQYF; CDR3nt: TGTGCCAGCAGCTCTTACCAGAATGAGCAGTACTTC
j_gene: TRBJ1-1; abundance: .; d_gene: TRBD1; v_gene: TRBV18; CDR3aa: CASSREGTENTEAFF; CDR3nt: TGTGCCAGCTCACGAGAAGGGACAGAGAACACTGAAGCTTTCTTT
j_gene: TRBJ2-5; abundance: few; d_gene: .; v_gene: TRBV7-2; CDR3aa: CASSSRSPQLETQYF; CDR3nt: TGTGCCAGCAGCTCTCGGAGTCCTCAGCTGGAGACCCAGTACTTC
j_gene: TRBJ1-2; abundance: few; d_gene: TRBD1; v_gene: TRBV7-2; CDR3aa: CASSPWTGYNYGYTF; CDR3nt: TGTGCCAGCAGCCCGTGGACAGGGTATAACTATGGCTACACCTTC
j_gene: TRBJ2-7; abundance: .; d_gene: TRBD1; v_gene: TRBV7-2; CDR3aa: CASSGRQGNNEQYF; CDR3nt: TGTGCCAGCAGCGGAAGACAGGGTAACAACGAGCAGTACTTC
j_gene: TRBJ2-7; abundance: .; d_gene: .; v_gene: TRBV5-5; CDR3aa: CASARGGFYEQYF; CDR3nt: TGTGCCAGCGCGAGGGGGGGGTTCTACGAGCAGTACTTC
j_gene: TRBJ2-4; abundance: .; d_gene: .; v_gene: TRBV2; CDR3aa: CASSELTGIQYF; CDR3nt: TGTGCCAGCAGTGAATTGACCGGGATTCAGTACTTC
j_gene: TRBJ2-2; abundance: .; d_gene: .; v_gene: TRBV5-1; CDR3aa: CASSFWLNTGELFF; CDR3nt: TGCGCCAGCAGCTTTTGGTTGAACACCGGGGAGTTGTTTTTT
j_gene: TRBJ1-1; abundance: few; d_gene: .; v_gene: TRBV28; CDR3aa: CASSLVDFMNTEAFF; CDR3nt: TGTGCCAGCAGTTTGGTCGACTTCATGAACACTGAAGCTTTCTTT
j_gene: TRBJ2-5; abundance: .; d_gene: .; v_gene: TRBV6-1; CDR3aa: CASRIMYREETQYF; CDR3nt: TGTGCCAGCAGAATTATGTACAGGGAGGAGACCCAGTACTTC
j_gene: TRBJ1-1; abundance: .; d_gene: .; v_gene: TRBV27; CDR3aa: CASSLRWNTEAFF; CDR3nt: TGTGCCAGCAGTTTAAGGTGGAACACTGAAGCTTTCTTT
j_gene: TRBJ2-1; abundance: .; d_gene: .; v_gene: TRBV12-5; CDR3aa: CASGSSMSSYNEQFF; CDR3nt: TGTGCTAGTGGTTCATCCATGAGCTCCTACAATGAGCAGTTCTTC
j_gene: TRBJ1-1; abundance: .; d_gene: .; v_gene: TRBV29-1; CDR3aa: CSGGRGGDEAFF; CDR3nt: TGCAGCGGCGGGAGAGGAGGGGACGAAGCTTTCTTT
j_gene: TRBJ2-7; abundance: .; d_gene: .; v_gene: TRBV14; CDR3aa: CASSQTDFTYEQYF; CDR3nt: TGTGCCAGCAGCCAAACGGATTTTACCTACGAGCAGTACTTC
j_gene: TRBJ2-2; abundance: .; d_gene: TRBD1; v_gene: TRBV27; CDR3aa: CASSLSQQGPNTGELFF; CDR3nt: TGTGCCAGCAGTTTATCGCAACAGGGGCCGAACACCGGGGAGCTGTTTTTT
j_gene: TRBJ1-2; abundance: .; d_gene: .; v_gene: TRBV7-9; CDR3aa: CASTTFDYGYTF; CDR3nt: TGTGCCAGCACCACTTTCGACTATGGCTACACCTTC
j_gene: TRBJ1-5; abundance: .; d_gene: .; v_gene: TRBV25-1; CDR3aa: CASSSGAGGQPQHF; CDR3nt: TGTGCCAGCAGTAGCGGGGCGGGAGGTCAGCCCCAGCATTTT
j_gene: TRBJ1-2; abundance: .; d_gene: .; v_gene: TRBV11-2; CDR3aa: CASSQDRSHGYTF; CDR3nt: TGTGCCAGCAGCCAGGACCGCTCCCATGGCTACACCTTC
j_gene: TRBJ2-7; abundance: few; d_gene: TRBD1; v_gene: TRBV6-2/TRBV6-3; CDR3aa: CASSYPTDRAMGYEQYF; CDR3nt: TGTGCCAGCAGTTACCCAACGGACAGGGCGATGGGGTACGAGCAGTACTTC
j_gene: TRBJ1-2; abundance: few; d_gene: .; v_gene: TRBV7-2; CDR3aa: CASSLGDTNYGYTF; CDR3nt: TGTGCCAGCAGCTTAGGGGATACCAACTATGGCTACACCTTC
j_gene: TRBJ2-3; abundance: .; d_gene: TRBD2; v_gene: TRBV7-9; CDR3aa: CASSGGLADVAYF; CDR3nt: TGTGCCAGCAGCGGCGGACTAGCGGACGTAGCGTATTTT
j_gene: TRBJ2-2; abundance: .; d_gene: .; v_gene: TRBV4-3; CDR3aa: CASSPTGGAATGELFF; CDR3nt: TGCGCCAGCAGCCCTACAGGGGGGGCGGCCACCGGGGAGCTGTTTTTT
j_gene: TRBJ1-5; abundance: .; d_gene: .; v_gene: TRBV20-1; CDR3aa: CSASTGSYSNQPQHF; CDR3nt: TGCAGTGCCTCAACCGGGAGTTATAGCAATCAGCCCCAGCATTTT
j_gene: TRBJ2-7; abundance: few; d_gene: .; v_gene: TRBV20-1; CDR3aa: CSASPGATGGSYEQYF; CDR3nt: TGCAGTGCTAGTCCAGGGGCGACGGGCGGCTCCTACGAGCAGTACTTC
j_gene: TRBJ2-2; abundance: .; d_gene: .; v_gene: TRBV7-2; CDR3aa: CASSLAGNQNTGELFF; CDR3nt: TGTGCCAGCAGCTTAGCTGGAAACCAGAACACCGGGGAGCTGTTTTTT
j_gene: TRBJ2-1; abundance: .; d_gene: .; v_gene: TRBV14; CDR3aa: CASSPGTPNFHEQFF; CDR3nt: TGTGCCAGCAGCCCCGGGACTCCTAATTTCCATGAGCAGTTCTTC
j_gene: TRBJ1-2; abundance: .; d_gene: .; v_gene: TRBV3-1; CDR3aa: CASSQEGGVGYTF; CDR3nt: TGTGCCAGCAGCCAAGAAGGAGGGGTGGGCTACACCTTC
j_gene: TRBJ2-1; abundance: .; d_gene: .; v_gene: TRBV10-1; CDR3aa: CASSESASNEQFF; CDR3nt: TGCGCCAGCAGTGAGTCTGCCAGTAATGAGCAGTTCTTC
j_gene: TRBJ1-5; abundance: .; d_gene: TRBD1; v_gene: TRBV29-1; CDR3aa: CSVATDRDDQPQHF; CDR3nt: TGCAGCGTCGCTACGGACAGGGATGATCAGCCCCAGCATTTT
j_gene: TRBJ2-3; abundance: .; d_gene: .; v_gene: TRBV6-1; CDR3aa: CASSEAPGPSTDTQYF; CDR3nt: TGTGCCAGCAGTGAAGCGCCAGGGCCGAGCACAGATACGCAGTATTTT
j_gene: TRBJ1-2; abundance: .; d_gene: .; v_gene: TRBV20-1; CDR3aa: CSARDAGERLDYGYTF; CDR3nt: TGCAGTGCTAGAGATGCCGGAGAACGATTAGACTATGGCTACACCTTC